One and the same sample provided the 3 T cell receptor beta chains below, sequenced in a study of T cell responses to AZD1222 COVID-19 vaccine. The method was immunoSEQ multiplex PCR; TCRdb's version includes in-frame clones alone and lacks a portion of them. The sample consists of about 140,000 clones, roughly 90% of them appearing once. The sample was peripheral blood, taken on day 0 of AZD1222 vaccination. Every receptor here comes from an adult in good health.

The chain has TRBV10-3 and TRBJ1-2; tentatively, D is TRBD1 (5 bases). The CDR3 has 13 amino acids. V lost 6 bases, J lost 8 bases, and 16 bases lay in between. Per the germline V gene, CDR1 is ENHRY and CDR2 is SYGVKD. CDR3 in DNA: TGTGCCATCAGCCCCCAGGGCGATGAGGGCTACACCTTC. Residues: CAISPQGDEGYTF.

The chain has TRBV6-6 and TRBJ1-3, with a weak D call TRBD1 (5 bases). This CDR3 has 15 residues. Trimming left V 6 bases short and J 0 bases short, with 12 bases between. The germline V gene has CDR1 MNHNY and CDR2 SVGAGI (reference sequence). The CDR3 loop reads CASSLGGDSGNTIYF. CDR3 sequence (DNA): TGTGCCAGCAGCCTCGGGGGGGACTCTGGAAACACCATATATTTT.

In DNA, the CDR3 is TGTGCCAGCAGCTCAGAGGGACCGCCCTGGGGAGCTAATGAAAAACTGTTTTTT. This codes for CASSSEGPPWGANEKLFF. The V call is TRBV7-8, the J call TRBJ1-4; the D gene is possibly TRBD1 (5 bases). CDR1 is SGHVS, CDR2 FQNEAQ, per germline. The CDR3 consists of 18 residues. Deletions cut 4 bases from V and 3 bases from J, with 21 bases between.